The entry that follows covers one T cell receptor (beta chain) sequence. TCRdb re-analysed the RT-PCR reads in MiXCR, keeping a single row per CDR3 protein. This table holds about 960,000 distinct CDR3 sequences, approximately 19% found once. The sample originates from a study of patients and donors after allogeneic stem cell transplantation. V was pared by 0 bases and J by 2 bases, with 11 bases between. The CDR3 spans 15 residues. Germline V lookup: CDR1 MNHEY, CDR2 SVGAGI. This chain connects TRBV6-5 to TRBJ2-7; unclear D gene. This receptor was identified in a human donor who was either an allogeneic HSCT recipient or a stem cell or donor lymphocyte infusion donor (not recorded which). It is not recorded whose cells these are; they may come from a transplant donor. The sequenced sample was blood, either unsorted or a sorted T cell fraction (not recorded which). The CDR3 DNA sequence: TGTGCCAGCAGTTACTCCAGCCCGCTCGCCTACGAGCAGTACTTC. Its protein product is CASSYSSPLAYEQYF.